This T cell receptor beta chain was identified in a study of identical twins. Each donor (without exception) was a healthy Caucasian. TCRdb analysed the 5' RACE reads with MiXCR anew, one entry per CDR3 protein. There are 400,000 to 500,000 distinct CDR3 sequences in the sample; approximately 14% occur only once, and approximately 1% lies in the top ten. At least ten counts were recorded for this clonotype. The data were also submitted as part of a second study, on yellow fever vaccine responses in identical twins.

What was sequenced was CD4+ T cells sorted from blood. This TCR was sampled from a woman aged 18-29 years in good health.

The CDR3 DNA reads TGCAGTGCTGACTTCGATACGCAGTATTTT. The encoded protein is CSADFDTQYF. The chain recombines TRBV20-1 with TRBJ2-3; unclear D gene. Looked up from germline, CDR1 is DFQATT and CDR2 is SNEGSKA (reference sequence). The CDR3 consists of 10 residues. V was clipped by 5 bases and J by 6 bases, with 6 bases between them.